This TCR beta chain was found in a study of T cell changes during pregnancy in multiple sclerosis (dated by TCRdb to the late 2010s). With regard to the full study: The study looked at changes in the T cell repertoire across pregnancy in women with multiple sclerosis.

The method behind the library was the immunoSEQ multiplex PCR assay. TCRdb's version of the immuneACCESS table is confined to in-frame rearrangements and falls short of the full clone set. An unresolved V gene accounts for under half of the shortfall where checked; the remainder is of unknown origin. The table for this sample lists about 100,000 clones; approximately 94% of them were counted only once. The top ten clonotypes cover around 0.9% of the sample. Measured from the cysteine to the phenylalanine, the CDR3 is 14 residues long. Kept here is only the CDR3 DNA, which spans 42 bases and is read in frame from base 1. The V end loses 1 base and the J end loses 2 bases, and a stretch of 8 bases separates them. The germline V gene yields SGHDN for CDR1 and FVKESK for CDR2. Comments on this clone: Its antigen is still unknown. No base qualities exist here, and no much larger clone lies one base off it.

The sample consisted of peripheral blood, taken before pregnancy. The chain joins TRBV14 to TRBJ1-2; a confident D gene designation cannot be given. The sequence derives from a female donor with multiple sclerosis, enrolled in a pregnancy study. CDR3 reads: CASSQGRLNYGYTF. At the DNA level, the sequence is TGTGCCAGCAGCCAAGGTCGACTGAACTATGGCTACACCTTC.